A single sample gave rise to the 7 T cell receptor beta chains below, sequenced in a study of CD8 T cells in Susac syndrome. RNA totalling about 0.5 to 1 ug underwent reverse transcription with random hexamers. TCRdb reanalysed the immunoSEQ multiplex PCR reads using MiXCR and keeps one entry per CDR3 protein. This table has roughly 140,000 distinct CDR3 sequences, around 95% appearing once. Sequencing was performed on CD8+ T cells from PBMCs. The source is a human donor with multiple sclerosis.

The table lists this clonotype with a count of one. The chain has TRBV6-2 or TRBV6-3 and TRBJ1-5; D gene uncertain. Germline CDR1 is MNHEY and CDR2 is SVGEGT. The germline V and J ends were trimmed by 4 bases and 6 bases, with 10 bases remaining between them. This CDR3 is 13 amino acids long. The CDR3 sequence: CASSFPRAQPQHF. CDR3 DNA: TGTGCCAGCAGTTTTCCCCGGGCTCAGCCCCAGCATTTT.

This chain joins TRBV7-9 and TRBJ1-4, with TRBD1 matching over 7 bases. There are 14 residues in the CDR3. Germline V gene sequence: CDR1 SEHNR, CDR2 FQNEAQ (reference sequence). V lost 5 bases, J lost 10 bases, and 10 bases stayed unmatched. Here the CDR3 DNA reads TGTGCCAGCAGCCGGGGACAGAAAACGGCAAAACTGTTTTTT. Encoded protein: CASSRGQKTAKLFF.

V usage is TRBV20-1 and J usage is TRBJ1-1; D is uncertain. CDR1 and CDR2 (germline): DFQATT, SNEGSKA (reference sequence). CDR3 length equals 14 residues. The V and J ends lost 1 base and 5 bases respectively, with 14 bases between them. CDR3 region: CSARGGGRTTEAFF. CDR3 DNA: TGCAGTGCTAGAGGGGGTGGGAGGACGACTGAAGCTTTCTTT.

This clonotype turned up a few times. The V call is TRBV9, the J call TRBJ2-3, with D unclear. This CDR3 spans 12 amino acids. Trimming left V 4 bases short and J 3 bases short, with 6 bases between. Germline-derived CDR1 and CDR2 are SGDLS and YYNGEE. This CDR3 reads CASSSLTDTQYF. CDR3 DNA: TGTGCCAGCAGCTCCCTTACAGATACGCAGTATTTT.

This clonotype was detected only once. The chain couples TRBV6-5 to TRBJ2-7; D call uncertain. The ends were cut back, 0 bases at V and 4 bases at J, with 16 bases in the middle. The germline V gene encodes CDR1 MNHEY and CDR2 SVGAGI. This CDR3 is 16 amino acids long. CDR3 protein: CASSYSIGRYGYEQYF. The CDR3 nucleotides are TGTGCCAGCAGTTACTCGATTGGTCGGTATGGGTACGAGCAGTACTTC.

This sequence joins TRBV6-1 and TRBJ1-5, with a possible D match to TRBD1 (5 bases). Germline-derived CDR1 and CDR2 are MNHNS and SASEGT. The length of the CDR3 is 16 residues. V lost 6 bases, J lost 5 bases, and 20 bases lay in between. Here the CDR3 reads CASRQQATATHQPQHF. CDR3 bases: TGTGCCAGCAGGCAACAGGCGACAGCAACCCATCAGCCCCAGCATTTT.

The chain links TRBV6-6 to TRBJ2-5; D uncertain. Trimming left V 2 bases short and J 0 bases short, with 7 bases between. Looked up from germline, CDR1 is MNHNY and CDR2 is SVGAGI (reference sequence). This CDR3 spans 14 amino acids. CDR3 in amino acids: CASSYLSDQETQYF. The CDR3 DNA reads TGTGCCAGCAGTTACCTTTCAGACCAAGAGACCCAGTACTTC.